This T cell receptor (beta chain) is drawn from a study of T-cell reconstitution after alpha-beta-depleted transplantation in children. Whole-study findings and limits: Surviving recipient T cells and intrathymic progenitors accounted for some patients' high TCRbeta diversity at day 60. Among T cells one year after transplant, newly produced cells accounted for most counts and diversity. Where alpha-beta T cells came from about two months after transplant was reportedly several hundred expanded graft clones.

The library targeted TCRbeta and was prepared with unique molecular identifiers. TCRdb reanalysed the PCR reads using MiXCR and keeps one entry per CDR3 protein. The data show around 960,000 distinct CDR3 sequences, with less than 30% seen just once and over 25% held by the top ten. A word on this clonotype: The target antigen is unknown.

V was trimmed by 7 bases and J by 11 bases, leaving 17 bases between them. CDR3 length equals 12 residues. The starting material was PBMCs, mostly from graft donor cells, obtained 360 days after TCRalphabeta/CD19-depleted stem cell transplant. This receptor was taken from a boy under two years old who had a stem cell transplant for SCID, so the T cells may come from the graft donor. The chain joins TRBV12-3 or TRBV12-4 to TRBJ1-1, with TRBD1 as a possible D gene (5 bases). The CDR3 reads CASKTGPLRAFF. In DNA, the CDR3 is TGTGCCAGCAAAACGGGACCCCTGCGGGCTTTCTTT.